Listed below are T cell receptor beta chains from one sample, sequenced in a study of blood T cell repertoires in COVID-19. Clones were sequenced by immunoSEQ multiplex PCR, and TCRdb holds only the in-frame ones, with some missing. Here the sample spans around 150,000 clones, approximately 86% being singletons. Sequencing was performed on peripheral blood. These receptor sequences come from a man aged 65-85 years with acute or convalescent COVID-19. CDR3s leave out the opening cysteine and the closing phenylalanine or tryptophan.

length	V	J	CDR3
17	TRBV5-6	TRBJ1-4	ASSSPKGAGAPTNEKLF
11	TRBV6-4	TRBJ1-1	ASSDGGATEAF
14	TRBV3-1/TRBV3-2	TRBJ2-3	ASSQEHRVPTDTQY
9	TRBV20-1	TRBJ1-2	RAQDIYGYT
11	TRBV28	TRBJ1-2	ASSFAGRYGYT
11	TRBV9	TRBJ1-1	ASSATVNTEAF
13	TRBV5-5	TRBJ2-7	ASMPGQGATYEQY
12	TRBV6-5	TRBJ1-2	ASSAGTGPYGYT
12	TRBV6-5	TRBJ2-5	ASSSGQIQETQY
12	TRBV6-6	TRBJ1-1	ASSLTGVHTEAF